A selection of T cell receptor beta chains follows, all from one sample in a study of T cells in Graves' hyperthyroidism and ophthalmopathy. TCRdb itself ran the multiplex PCR reads through MiXCR, one entry per CDR3 protein. The data contain about 400,000 distinct CDR3 sequences, 15% of them singletons. What was sequenced was blood. The receptors here all came from a woman aged 25 to 39 with Graves' hyperthyroidism. Each CDR3 is given with its conserved first and last residue. The order of the fields is D gene, clone size, J gene, V gene, CDR3 protein, CDR3 DNA. The D gene is left open where the match is weak. Clone size is shown for a subset of rows, as once, few, many or a class of expanded clone.

>TRBD1|many|TRBJ1-4|TRBV30
CAWSEGQGPNEKLFF
TGTGCCTGGAGCGAGGGACAGGGTCCCAATGAAAAACTGTTTTTT
>TRBD2|few|TRBJ2-3|TRBV10-3
CAISPSGGSTDTQYF
TGTGCCATCAGCCCTAGCGGAGGTAGCACAGATACGCAGTATTTT
>-|many|TRBJ2-5|TRBV24-1
CATGRAETQYF
TGTGCCACCGGTCGGGCGGAGACCCAGTACTTC
>TRBD1|-|TRBJ1-2|TRBV30
CAWSTGTGMAGYTF
TGTGCCTGGAGTACCGGGACAGGGATGGCTGGCTACACCTTC
>TRBD2|-|TRBJ2-1|TRBV5-1
CASSSAYLAGGPREQFF
TGCGCCAGCAGCTCGGCCTATCTAGCGGGAGGGCCAAGGGAGCAGTTCTTC
>TRBD1|many|TRBJ1-2|TRBV3-1
CASSQDHRGRGYTF
TGTGCCAGCAGCCAAGATCACAGGGGGCGAGGCTACACCTTC
>TRBD1|-|TRBJ1-2|TRBV28
CASSPQTGLGYTF
TGTGCCAGCAGTCCACAGACAGGGTTAGGCTACACCTTC
>-|-|TRBJ2-5|TRBV7-9
CASSHNRDSQETQYF
TGTGCCAGCAGCCATAACCGGGACTCACAAGAGACCCAGTACTTC
>-|-|TRBJ2-2|TRBV9
CASSVVYTGELFF
TGTGCCAGCAGCGTAGTTTACACCGGGGAGCTGTTTTTT
>TRBD1|-|TRBJ1-3|TRBV5-5
CASSSRTGANSGNTIYF
TGTGCCAGCAGCTCGAGGACAGGGGCAAACTCTGGAAACACCATATATTTT
>-|few|TRBJ2-7|TRBV7-2
CASSPSNYEQYF
TGTGCCAGCAGCCCCAGTAACTACGAGCAGTACTTC
>-|-|TRBJ2-1|TRBV11-1
CASSLEGGHNEQFF
TGTGCCAGCAGCTTAGAGGGGGGACATAATGAGCAGTTCTTC
>TRBD2|many|TRBJ2-3|TRBV24-1
CATDTSGSDTQYF
TGTGCCACCGACACTAGCGGTTCAGATACGCAGTATTTT
>-|-|TRBJ1-4|TRBV25-1
CASARGQAEKLFF
TGTGCCAGCGCAAGAGGGCAGGCTGAAAAACTGTTTTTT
>-|many|TRBJ2-1|TRBV5-6
CASSLGGIGNEQFF
TGTGCCAGCAGCTTGGGCGGGATCGGAAATGAGCAGTTCTTC
>TRBD1|many|TRBJ1-1|TRBV29-1
CSVVTGFGAEAFF
TGCAGCGTAGTGACAGGGTTCGGAGCTGAAGCTTTCTTT
>-|many|TRBJ2-7|TRBV3-1
CASSQVSGPQQYF
TGTGCCAGCAGCCAAGTTTCCGGACCCCAGCAGTACTTC
>TRBD2|many|TRBJ2-3|TRBV20-1
CSARTSGTSTDTQYF
TGCAGTGCTAGGACTAGCGGGACTAGCACAGATACGCAGTATTTT
>-|few|TRBJ1-5|TRBV6-1
CASSEWAGDNQPQHF
TGTGCCAGCAGTGAATGGGCAGGGGACAATCAGCCCCAGCATTTT
>-|many|TRBJ2-7|TRBV27
CASSLAQSYEQYF
TGTGCCAGCAGTTTAGCACAGAGCTACGAGCAGTACTTC
>-|-|TRBJ1-4|TRBV3-1
CASSQGRGGPANEKLFF
TGTGCCAGCAGCCAAGGTCGTGGGGGGCCGGCTAATGAAAAACTGTTTTTT
>TRBD1|few|TRBJ1-3|TRBV7-8
CASSLGTGGAAGNTIYF
TGTGCCAGCAGCTTAGGGACAGGGGGGGCGGCTGGAAACACCATATATTTT
>TRBD1|few|TRBJ1-2|TRBV24-1
CATSGTGAGGYTF
TGTGCCACCAGCGGGACAGGGGCGGGTGGCTACACCTTC
>-|many|TRBJ2-2|TRBV20-1
CSASRSGNTGELFF
TGCAGTGCTAGTAGGTCGGGAAACACCGGGGAGCTGTTTTTT
>-|-|TRBJ1-2|TRBV6-1
CASSHTGRGGYTF
TGTGCCAGCAGTCACACAGGGAGGGGCGGCTACACCTTC
>-|many|TRBJ2-1|TRBV6-2/TRBV6-3
CASTLGVEQFF
TGTGCCAGCACGCTCGGTGTTGAGCAGTTCTTC
>TRBD2|many|TRBJ2-1|TRBV10-1
CASSRGGNNEQFF
TGTGCCAGCAGTCGGGGGGGGAACAATGAGCAGTTCTTC
>-|many|TRBJ2-1|TRBV20-1
CSAREGGNSGNEQFF
TGCAGTGCTAGAGAGGGCGGAAACTCAGGCAATGAGCAGTTCTTC
>TRBD1|-|TRBJ2-3|TRBV28
CASSLYNRGADTQYF
TGTGCCAGCAGTCTATATAACAGGGGAGCAGATACGCAGTATTTT
>-|-|TRBJ1-1|TRBV7-9
CASSLTRRQGTEAFF
TGTGCCAGCAGCTTAACGAGGAGGCAGGGCACTGAAGCTTTCTTT
>TRBD2|-|TRBJ2-7|TRBV15
CATSKTGTSGIYEQYF
TGTGCCACCAGCAAGACCGGGACTAGCGGGATCTACGAGCAGTACTTC
>-|many|TRBJ2-2|TRBV28
CASSSYSVSTGELFF
TGTGCCAGCAGTTCTTATAGTGTCAGCACCGGGGAGCTGTTTTTT
>TRBD2|few|TRBJ2-4|TRBV20-1
CSAAGLAVKNIQYF
TGCAGTGCTGCGGGACTAGCGGTCAAAAACATTCAGTACTTC
>-|-|TRBJ1-5|TRBV15
CATSSLGAYQPQHF
TGTGCCACCAGCAGCTTGGGGGCCTATCAGCCCCAGCATTTT
>TRBD2|few|TRBJ2-3|TRBV12-5
CASGLNPVGREWYTQYF
TGTGCTAGTGGTTTGAATCCCGTAGGGCGGGAGTGGTATACGCAGTATTTT
>-|many|TRBJ1-5|TRBV6-1
CASSDQDRVNQPQHF
TGTGCCAGCAGTGACCAGGACAGAGTAAATCAGCCCCAGCATTTT
>-|-|TRBJ1-4|TRBV29-1
CSVSRGGQGNEKLFF
TGCAGCGTATCACGGGGAGGGCAGGGAAATGAAAAACTGTTTTTT
>-|few|TRBJ2-5|TRBV5-1
CASSLVPGDGKTQYF
TGCGCCAGCAGCTTGGTTCCTGGGGATGGAAAGACCCAGTACTTC
>TRBD1|few|TRBJ1-6|TRBV7-9
CASSIGTGVSNSPLHF
TGTGCCAGCAGCATTGGGACAGGTGTTTCTAATTCACCCCTCCACTTT
>-|many|TRBJ2-7|TRBV19
CASSTPLAAEQYF
TGTGCCAGTAGTACGCCGCTAGCTGCCGAGCAGTACTTC
>-|many|TRBJ1-1|TRBV5-1
CASSLGHQVAEAFF
TGCGCCAGCAGCCTTGGACACCAGGTCGCTGAAGCTTTCTTT